This note documents a single T cell receptor (beta chain) sequence. Its target is unknown. These data are taken from a study of identifying expanded T cells in peripheral blood. V lost 4 bases and J lost 7, with 13 bases in between. Germline-derived CDR1 and CDR2 are SNHLY and FYNNEI. The CDR3 consists of 13 residues. Study-wide findings and caveats: Across healthy donors, higher total template counts meant significantly greater roughly 2-week count variance. Over around two and four weeks, about 17 and 20 clones changed, versus approximately 1.2 between replicates.

No infections or other immune events were documented during collection. Clones were read by immunoSEQ multiplex PCR, and TCRdb kept only the in-frame ones, dropping some. Among approximately 56,000 clones listed, 82% were seen once. The specimen was blood. The source of this sequence is a person aged 18 to 75 in good health. The rearrangement uses TRBV2 and TRBJ1-1; D is unresolved. The CDR3 DNA sequence: TGTGCCAGCAGTGTATTGGGTTGGAGTGAAGCTTTCTTT. Translating gives CASSVLGWSEAFF.